This entry lists 3 T cell receptor beta chains sequenced from one sample in a study of sequential checkpoint blockade in melanoma. This table comes from immunoSEQ multiplex PCR, and its TCRdb copy is limited to in-frame clones, with some not included. The sample lists under 40,000 clones; approximately 91% were seen once. Indicated treatment: randomized to nivolumab then ipilimumab (arm A) or the reverse (arm B). The sequencing here drew on CD8+ T cells sorted from blood (inferred from file names), taken from a patient given nivolumab and ipilimumab in sequence. The source is a human donor with melanoma.

The chain recombines TRBV30 with TRBJ2-7; TRBD2 matches at 15 bases. The junction had 8 bases not matched to a gene; V was cut back by 2 bases and J by 0 bases. The CDR3 runs to 18 residues. CDR1 and CDR2 (germline): GTSNPN, SVGIG (reference sequence). CDR3 DNA: TGTGCCTGGAGTCCCCAGGGACTAGCGGGAGGAATCTCCTACGAGCAGTACTTC. This encodes CAWSPQGLAGGISYEQYF.

This clone came up a few times. This chain links TRBV29-1 with TRBJ2-7, with TRBD1 as a possible D gene (6 bases). The V end lost 4 bases, the J end lost 2 bases, and 15 bases lay between the germline ends. Germline values: CDR1 SQVTM, CDR2 ANQGSEA. The CDR3 loop spans 14 amino acids. CDR3 amino acids: CSVVMTGRTYEQYF. CDR3 sequence (DNA): TGCAGCGTTGTCATGACAGGTAGGACCTACGAGCAGTACTTC.

This clone was recorded only once. The chain has TRBV13 and TRBJ1-1; 8 bases agree with TRBD1. The CDR3 spans 15 residues. Germline V gene sequence: CDR1 PRHDT, CDR2 FYEKMQ (reference sequence). The V segment lost 0 bases and the J segment 4 bases; nucleotides outside the gene matches: 4. The CDR3 is CASSLGTGGGTEAFF. The CDR3 DNA follows: TGTGCCAGCAGCTTAGGAACAGGGGGTGGCACTGAAGCTTTCTTT.